This T cell receptor (beta chain) was recorded in a study of control samples from healthy donors and cancer patients. The CDR3 contains 12 residues. V dropped 0 bases and J dropped 5 bases, with 5 bases sitting between them. CDR1 is SGHRS and CDR2 is YFSETQ in the germline V gene. TCRdb's table, derived via immunoSEQ multiplex PCR, lists solely in-frame clones and lacks some. The sample consists of 110,000 to 150,000 clones, roughly 89% of them appearing once. The sequencing input was blood. The V and J genes are TRBV5-1 and TRBJ1-1, with no clear D. This TCR was sampled from a man aged 30 to 39 in good health. Here the CDR3 DNA reads TGCGCCAGCAGCTTGGAGGAGACTGAAGCTTTCTTT. Amino acids: CASSLEETEAFF.